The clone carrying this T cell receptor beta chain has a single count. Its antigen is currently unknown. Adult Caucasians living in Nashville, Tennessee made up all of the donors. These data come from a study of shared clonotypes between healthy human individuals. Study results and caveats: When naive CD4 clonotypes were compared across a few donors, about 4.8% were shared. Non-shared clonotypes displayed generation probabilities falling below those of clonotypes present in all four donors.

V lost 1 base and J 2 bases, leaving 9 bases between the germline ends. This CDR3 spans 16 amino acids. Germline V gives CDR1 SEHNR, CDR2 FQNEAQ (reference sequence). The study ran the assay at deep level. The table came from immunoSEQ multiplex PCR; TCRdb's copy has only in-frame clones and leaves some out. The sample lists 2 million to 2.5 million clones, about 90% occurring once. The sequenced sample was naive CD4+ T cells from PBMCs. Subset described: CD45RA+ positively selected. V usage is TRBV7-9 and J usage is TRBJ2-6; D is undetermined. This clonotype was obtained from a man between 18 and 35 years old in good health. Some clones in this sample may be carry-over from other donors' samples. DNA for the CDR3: TGTGCCAGCAGCTTAGAACTCCGGGCTGGGGCCAACGTCCTGACTTTC. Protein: CASSLELRAGANVLTF.